The 8 T cell receptor beta chains reported below all come from one sample, sequenced in a study of CD8 T cells in Susac syndrome. Random hexamers primed reverse transcription of roughly 0.5 to 1 ug RNA. TCRdb fed the immunoSEQ multiplex PCR reads into MiXCR, producing one record per CDR3 protein. The sample records about 100,000 distinct CDR3 sequences, roughly 96% being singletons. Specimen: CD8+ T cells from PBMCs. Source of these receptors: a human donor with Susac syndrome.

V usage is TRBV3-1 and J usage is TRBJ1-2, with 8 positions matching TRBD1. The CDR3 length is 13 residues. V trimming: 1 base; J trimming: 12 bases; junction bases outside the gene matches: 7. The V gene's germline CDR1 is LGHDT and CDR2 YNNKEL (reference sequence). The CDR3 region has the DNA TGTGCCAGCAGCCAAGGCCCAGGGGGCGCGAACACCTTC. Amino acids: CASSQGPGGANTF.

This chain uses TRBV29-1 with TRBJ2-7; 8 nucleotides match TRBD1. The CDR3 sequence is 14 residues long. V lost 4 bases, J lost 0 bases, and 5 bases stayed unmatched. Germline V CDR1 and CDR2: SQVTM, ANQGSEA. CDR3 amino acids: CSVVTGGNSYEQYF. The CDR3 bases are TGCAGCGTTGTTACAGGGGGAAACTCCTACGAGCAGTACTTC.

The chain employs TRBV13 and TRBJ2-5, with D tentatively TRBD1 (5 bases). In germline, CDR1 is PRHDT, CDR2 FYEKMQ (reference sequence). This CDR3 has 12 amino acids. The V gene lost 7 bases and the J gene lost 4 bases, with 10 bases spanning the gap. This CDR3 is CASTRQGETQYF. As DNA, the CDR3 is TGTGCCAGCACTCGGCAGGGAGAGACCCAGTACTTC.

The gene calls are TRBV4-2 and TRBJ2-3; D possibly corresponds to TRBD2 (6 bases). Per germline, CDR1 LGHNA and CDR2 YNFKEQ. Deletions cut 0 bases from V and 4 bases from J, with 11 bases between. This CDR3 comprises 15 residues. CDR3 sequence reads: CASSQDLGEADTQYF. For the CDR3, the DNA is TGTGCCAGCAGCCAAGATCTCGGGGAGGCAGATACGCAGTATTTT.

The V gene is TRBV24-1, the J gene TRBJ1-1; 10 positions match TRBD1. V dropped 9 bases and J dropped 12; count of bases not matched to a gene: 6. The CDR3 runs to 11 residues. CDR1 and CDR2 from the germline V gene are KGHDR and SFDVKD. CDR3 nucleotides: TGTGCCACCTCAGACAGGGGGCGAACTTTCTTT. It is translated as CATSDRGRTFF.

The chain recombines TRBV20-1 with TRBJ1-6; D uncertain. Germline V gene data show CDR1 as DFQATT and CDR2 as SNEGSKA (reference sequence). V was pared by 1 base and J by 14 bases, with 12 bases between. The CDR3 extends over 12 amino acids. The CDR3 loop is CSARGSGYTLHF. The DNA of the CDR3 is TGCAGTGCTAGAGGATCGGGGTACACCCTCCACTTT.

This clonotype showed up just once. The chain is built from TRBV20-1 and TRBJ1-2; D is possibly TRBD1 (6 bases). The CDR3 runs 12 residues. With 5 bases removed from V and 7 bases from J, the gap between germline ends came to 14 bases. Germline loops: CDR1 DFQATT, CDR2 SNEGSKA (reference sequence). The CDR3 spells CSAGSGDGGYTF. DNA for the CDR3: TGCAGTGCTGGATCAGGGGACGGTGGCTACACCTTC.

The chain joins TRBV15 to TRBJ2-3; 12 nucleotides match TRBD2. CDR1 and CDR2 from the germline V gene are LNHNV and YYDKDF (reference sequence). The CDR3 covers 17 residues. With V trimmed by 3 bases and J by 2 bases, 6 bases remained unmatched. Here the CDR3 reads CATSRETSGGTTDTQYF. In nucleotides, the CDR3 is TGTGCCACCAGCAGGGAGACTAGCGGGGGAACCACAGATACGCAGTATTTT. Complete variable domain (other parts from reference TRBV15 and TRBJ2-3): DAMVIQNPRYQVTQFGKPVTLSCSQTLNHNVMYWYQQKSSQAPKLLFHYYDKDFNNEADTPDNFQSRRPNTSFCFLDIRSPGLGDTAMYLCATSRETSGGTTDTQYFGPGTRLTVL.